This T cell receptor (beta chain) came from a study of early T cells in non-severe SARS-CoV-2 infection. Study-wide background: The authors sequenced bulk RNA from unsorted whole blood, leaving chains unpaired.

Trimming removed 6 bases from V and 4 bases from J; junction bases left unmatched: 5. This CDR3 is 15 amino acids long. Individually, cDNA molecules had unique molecular identifiers attached to them. MiXCR, applied by TCRdb to the 5' RACE reads, yields one record per CDR3 protein. Here the sample spans roughly 120,000 distinct CDR3 sequences, approximately 15% being singletons. This clonotype occurred a few times. Antigen: not known. Points from the study as a whole: Private and CD4 specificities were missed by VDJdb matching, skewed to anti-spike CD8.

The specimen was whole blood. This sequence joins TRBV12-3 or TRBV12-4 and TRBJ2-3; 12 bases line up with TRBD2. The TCR sequence derives from an adult who was a healthcare worker with PCR-confirmed SARS-CoV-2 infection or an uninfected control (not recorded which). CDR3 coding DNA: TGTGCCAGCAGGGGGACTAGCGGGCATTCAGATACGCAGTATTTT. It specifies CASRGTSGHSDTQYF.